The rows below give T cell receptor beta chains drawn from one sample of a study of PD-1 blockade in classical Hodgkin lymphoma. Only in-frame clones appear in the TCRdb table, and some are missing; sequencing was by immunoSEQ multiplex PCR. The sample holds roughly 20,000 clones, 90% to 95% seen once. Sequenced sample: peripheral blood mononuclear cells (PBMCs). The source is a human donor with classical Hodgkin lymphoma. The CDR3 runs from the conserved cysteine through the conserved F or W. D genes are given only for firm matches. Part of the rows lack a size; the others show once, few, many or a class for expanded clones.

v_gene	j_gene	d_gene	abundance	CDR3nt	CDR3aa
TRBV6-6	TRBJ2-7	TRBD1	-	TGTGCCAGCAAGGACAGGGGGTACGAGCAGTACTTC	CASKDRGYEQYF
TRBV19	TRBJ1-1	TRBD1	-	TGTGCCAGTAGTGCTGACAGGGGGCGGAAAGCTTTCTTT	CASSADRGRKAFF
TRBV21-1	TRBJ2-7	-	-	TGTGCCAGCAGCAAAGGTCGTAAGGGGACCTACGAGCAGTACTTC	CASSKGRKGTYEQYF
TRBV5-4	TRBJ2-3	-	-	TGTGCCAGCAGCTTCCCCCCGGGGGGCACAGATACGCAGTATTTT	CASSFPPGGTDTQYF
TRBV28	TRBJ2-7	-	-	TGTGCCAGCAGTTCCCTAAGACTCGAGATCCCGTACCGCCCCTACGAGCAGTACTTC	CASSSLRLEIPYRPYEQYF
TRBV4-2	TRBJ2-3	TRBD2	-	TGTGCCAGCAGACGGACTAGCGGGGGGGCAGATACGCAGTATTTT	CASRRTSGGADTQYF
TRBV6-5	TRBJ1-4	-	-	TGTGCCAGCAGTCAGTTCCTGGGGGGCGAAAAACTGTTTTTT	CASSQFLGGEKLFF
TRBV12-5	TRBJ2-5	TRBD1	-	TGTGCTAGTGGTTTGGCATCGACAGGGTCCGAGACCCAGTACTTC	CASGLASTGSETQYF
TRBV19	TRBJ2-7	-	-	TGTGCCAGTAGCTCGAGGTCCTACGAGCAGTACTTC	CASSSRSYEQYF
TRBV14	TRBJ1-1	-	few	TGTGCCAGCAGCGTTGGGCCAGTATTGGAAGCTTTCTTT	CASSVGPVLEAFF
TRBV6-1	TRBJ1-6	-	-	TGTGCCAGCACGGAGGGGCCCGATAATTCACCCCTCCACTTT	CASTEGPDNSPLHF
TRBV6-5	TRBJ2-7	-	few	TGTGCCAGCAGTTACGGACAGTCATACTACGAGCAGTACTTC	CASSYGQSYYEQYF
TRBV9	TRBJ2-1	TRBD1	-	TGTGCCAGCAGCGTCTTCGACAGGGGCAATGAGCAGTTCTTC	CASSVFDRGNEQFF
TRBV25-1	TRBJ2-3	TRBD1	-	TGTGCCAGCAGTGACCCCGGGACAGCCCAAACAGATACGCAGTATTTT	CASSDPGTAQTDTQYF
TRBV27	TRBJ2-2	-	-	TGTGCCAGCAGTCTGGGACCGCCGAACACCGGGGAGCTGTTTTTT	CASSLGPPNTGELFF
TRBV11-2	TRBJ2-1	-	-	TGTGCCAGCAGCTTAGGCTTCGGGAATACCTACAATGAGCAGTTCTTC	CASSLGFGNTYNEQFF
TRBV4-3	TRBJ2-4	-	once	TGCGCCAGCAGCCAAGAATGGGCGCAAGCCAAAAACATTCAGTACTTC	CASSQEWAQAKNIQYF
TRBV5-8	TRBJ2-3	-	-	TGTGCCAGCAGCTTGGGGGTAGTTGGGTATTTT	CASSLGVVGYF
TRBV9	TRBJ2-5	TRBD2	-	TGTGCCAGCAGCGTAGGGGGACTAGCGGCTCAAGAGACCCAGTACTTC	CASSVGGLAAQETQYF
TRBV18	TRBJ2-1	-	-	TGTGCCAGCTCACCACCGGCAGAGGGTACATACAATGAGCAGTTCTTC	CASSPPAEGTYNEQFF
TRBV11-2	TRBJ2-1	-	-	TGTGCCAGCGGGCGCTCCTACAATGAGCAGTTCTTC	CASGRSYNEQFF
TRBV9	TRBJ2-1	-	-	TGTGCCAGCAGCGTCTCGAGCAGTACCTACAATGAGCAGTTCTTC	CASSVSSSTYNEQFF
TRBV5-4	TRBJ2-5	-	-	TGTGCCAGCAGCCAACTCCGGGACAATCAAGAGACCCAGTACTTC	CASSQLRDNQETQYF
TRBV7-2	TRBJ2-7	-	-	TGTGCCAGCAGTCGACTATACGAGCAGTACTTC	CASSRLYEQYF
TRBV4-1	TRBJ2-7	-	-	TGCGCCAGCAGCCAATCACAGGTGGCCTACGAGCAGTACTTC	CASSQSQVAYEQYF
TRBV7-9	TRBJ1-6	-	-	TGTGCCAGCAGCTTGCCCTCGGGGAGAAATTCACCCCTCCACTTT	CASSLPSGRNSPLHF
TRBV6-5	TRBJ2-7	-	-	TGTGCCAGCTCCCGGACCTTGGGGTACCGCTACGAGCAGTACTTC	CASSRTLGYRYEQYF
TRBV15	TRBJ2-2	-	-	TGTGCCACCAGCAGAGGCCTGGACCCCCTACAGGGCACCGGGGAGCTGTTTTTT	CATSRGLDPLQGTGELFF
TRBV9	TRBJ1-2	-	-	TGTGCCAGCAGCACTAGTCCATTGGCAGGGTGGTATGGCTACACCTTC	CASSTSPLAGWYGYTF
TRBV7-8	TRBJ2-7	-	-	TGTGCCAGCAGCTTACACGGGTACTCCTACGAGCAGTACTTC	CASSLHGYSYEQYF
TRBV5-1	TRBJ1-2	TRBD1	-	TGCGCCAGCAGCTTGGTCGTTGGGTCACAGGGGGCTAAAGGCTACACCTTC	CASSLVVGSQGAKGYTF
TRBV4-3	TRBJ2-7	TRBD1	once	TGCGCCAGCAGCCAAGGTTGGGGACAGATTAATGAGCAGTACTTC	CASSQGWGQINEQYF
TRBV9	TRBJ2-2	-	-	TGTGCCAGCAGCGTAGTATCCGGGACGCCCGGGGAGCTGTTTTTT	CASSVVSGTPGELFF
TRBV7-2	TRBJ1-3	-	once	TGTGCCAGCACCCTTAGTTGGGACATCTCTGGAAACACCATATATTTT	CASTLSWDISGNTIYF
TRBV18	TRBJ1-4	-	-	TGTGCCAGCTCAAATAGTGCAACTAATGAAAAACTGTTTTTT	CASSNSATNEKLFF
TRBV5-5	TRBJ1-4	-	once	TGTGCCAGCAGCTCCGTTGGGTTTGGGCTTAATGAAAAACTGTTTTTT	CASSSVGFGLNEKLFF
TRBV4-1	TRBJ1-2	TRBD1	-	TGCGCCAGCAGCCAAGGGGGACAGGGGGACTCTTTGCGGGGCTACACCTTC	CASSQGGQGDSLRGYTF
TRBV27	TRBJ2-3	TRBD2	-	TGTGCCAGCAGTTTGGTAGCTAGCGGGGGGGCCCCCCCGGCAGATACGCAGTATTTT	CASSLVASGGAPPADTQYF
TRBV27	TRBJ1-4	TRBD1	-	TGTGCCAGCAGAAAGGACAGGGAATGGGAAAAACTGTTTTTT	CASRKDREWEKLFF
TRBV7-2	TRBJ2-1	-	-	TGTGCCAGCAGCCCCCCGAGGACCTACAATGAGCAGTTCTTC	CASSPPRTYNEQFF
TRBV6-6	TRBJ1-3	-	-	TGTGCCAGCTTTCAGGGACGGGGTAACACCATATATTTT	CASFQGRGNTIYF
TRBV27	TRBJ2-1	TRBD1	-	TGTGCCAGTAAGGCGGGGGAGTCGGGACAGGGTACCGATGAGCAGTTCTTC	CASKAGESGQGTDEQFF
TRBV2	TRBJ2-5	-	-	TGTGCCAGCAGTGAAGGAGGAGAGAGGTACCAAGAGACCCAGTACTTC	CASSEGGERYQETQYF
TRBV5-1	TRBJ2-7	-	-	TGCGCCAGCAGGGACGGCTTATCCTACGAGCAGTACTTC	CASRDGLSYEQYF